This T cell receptor beta chain emerged from a study of blood T cell repertoires in COVID-19. Study details: Italy, Spain and the United States were the sources of the convalescent and acute COVID-19 samples. Nucleic acid was either cDNA or gDNA, and it came from T cells, B-cell-depleted T cells, or PBMCs.

Original methodology: Scientists estimated how many nucleated cells there were by amplifying reference gene primers. Generated by immunoSEQ multiplex PCR, the TCRdb table keeps only in-frame clones and is missing some. The V and J calls and clone size are taken from that table; D and trimming were inferred from the DNA. The profile shows under 150,000 clones, 88% of them singletons. The length of the CDR3 is 11 residues. V was shortened by 6 bases and J by 4 bases, with 6 bases between the two germline ends. The germline gives CDR1 MRHNA, CDR2 SNTAGT. The specimen was peripheral blood. This receptor was identified in a human donor in a cohort sampled during active COVID-19. The chain employs TRBV6-4 and TRBJ1-2; no clear D. As DNA, the CDR3 is TGTGCCAGCAGCGTCCTCTATGGCTACACCTTC. Translating gives CASSVLYGYTF.